This T cell receptor beta chain was documented in a study of blood T cell repertoires in COVID-19 (dated by TCRdb to 2018 to 2021). Regarding the research as a whole: Samples from collaborators originated in the United States, Italy and Spain and spanned both the acute and convalescent phases of COVID-19. Samples came from the ongoing ImmuneRACE study (first 160 participants) plus 1,254 subjects from 6 global collaborators. Where available, HLA class I and class II types were obtained from metadata supplied by the sample provider rather than from assay-based typing. The material from the prospective study consisted of cDNA or gDNA derived from T cells, B-cell-depleted T cells, or PBMCs. Nearly every sample came with metadata listing a de-identified subject ID, COVID-19 status, age in years and sex. The repertoires were made available in a free public database intended to serve as a resource for research on the immune response to SARS-CoV-2. The dataset comprised deeply sampled blood TCRbeta repertoires from subjects exposed to, actively infected with, or recovered from COVID-19.

Study-level results and caveats: How much clinical and demographic metadata was included differed by source and by participant, and the metadata was provided uncurated.

CDR1 and CDR2 are drawn from the germline V gene: SGDLS, YYNGEE. Including the terminal cysteine and phenylalanine, the CDR3 comprises 15 residues. Only the CDR3 part of the read is kept: 45 bases, read in frame from the first base. V sheds 2 bases and J sheds 7 bases, leaving 15 bases between their ends. On this clone itself: What antigen it recognizes has not been identified. There are no base qualities to consult, and no much larger clone falls within one base.

A second Seattle source provided samples from volunteer blood donors who had recovered from COVID-19. Collaborating institutions collected whole blood in K2EDTA tubes following their own protocols. For TCRbeta analysis, collaborators shipped samples in one of three forms: frozen whole blood, isolated PBMCs, or DNA extracted from either of those sample types. The immunoSEQ Assay, a bias-controlled multiplex PCR, was used to amplify TCRbeta CDR3 regions from genomic DNA. As for how the authors treated the data: Within the assay, amplification of reference gene primers was used to estimate how many nucleated cells each sample contained. Sequence reads were collapsed and filtered to measure the absolute abundance of every unique TCRbeta CDR3 rearrangement. Productive Simpson clonality was computed per sample as the square root of Simpson's diversity index over productive rearrangements. TCRdb retrieved this table from immuneACCESS and kept in-frame rearrangements only. Not all clones are present; in checked studies, unresolved V genes account for under half, and no reason is known for the remainder. That table supplies the V and J calls and clone size; D and trimming were determined from the DNA. This sample lists about 220,000 clones; 84% were detected once. Approximately 5% of the sample lies in the top ten.

The receptor chain draws on TRBV9 and TRBJ1-4, with the D gene not clear enough to name. Sequenced input: peripheral blood. This sequence originates from a woman aged 55-70 years who had recovered from COVID-19. The encoded CDR3 is CASSVSELRGEKLFF. The sequenced DNA: TGTGCCAGCAGCGTGTCCGAATTGAGAGGTGAAAAACTGTTTTTT. Full variable domain (CDR3 extended with the reference TRBV9 and TRBJ1-4 proteins): DSGVTQTPKHLITATGQRVTLRCSPRSGDLSVYWYQQSLDQGLQFLIQYYNGEERAKGNILERFSAQQFPDLHSELNLSSLELGDSALYFCASSVSELRGEKLFFGSGTQLSVL.